Below are 26 T cell receptor beta chains sequenced from a single sample in a study of blood T cell repertoires in COVID-19. Profiled with immunoSEQ multiplex PCR; TCRdb holds only in-frame clones, not every one. The sample has 90,000 to 140,000 clones, 81% seen once. The sequencing input was peripheral blood. The receptors stem from an older woman with acute or convalescent COVID-19.

The chain is built from TRBV3-1 (or the pseudogene TRBV3-2) and TRBJ1-1, with 7 bases aligning to TRBD1. CDR3 length: 16 amino acids. V dropped 1 base and J dropped 1; count of bases not matched to a gene: 6. The germline gives CDR1 LGHDT, CDR2 YNNKEL (reference sequence). As DNA, the CDR3 is TGTGCCAGCAGCCAAGCTACGGGACAGTCGAACACTGAAGCTTTCTTT. This encodes CASSQATGQSNTEAFF.

The chain joins TRBV19 to TRBJ2-2; 10 nucleotides align to TRBD1. The V gene end was trimmed by 7 bases and the J gene end by 1 base; junction bases not matched to a gene: 6. Per the germline V gene, CDR1 is LNHDA and CDR2 is SQIVND (reference sequence). The length of the CDR3 is 16 residues. This CDR3 reads CASIPRDRGNTGELFF. In DNA, the CDR3 is TGTGCCAGTATCCCCCGGGACAGGGGGAACACCGGGGAGCTGTTTTTT.

The sample holds one count of this clone. The chain recombines TRBV29-1 with TRBJ2-3, with D possibly being TRBD2 (6 bases). V lost 3 bases and J 1 base, leaving 14 bases between the germline ends. The CDR3 is 15 amino acids. Germline V lookup: CDR1 SQVTM, CDR2 ANQGSEA. The CDR3 DNA follows: TGCAGCGTTGAGGGGACCCCGGGAGGCACAGATACGCAGTATTTT. Encoded protein: CSVEGTPGGTDTQYF.

This clone was seen a handful of times. The chain links TRBV28 to TRBJ1-4; D not resolved. This CDR3 has 15 residues. Germline-derived CDR1 and CDR2 are MDHEN and SYDVKM. Between the trimmed V and J ends, which lost 5 bases and 3 bases, there was a span of 13 bases. The CDR3: CASSHMGIANEKLFF. CDR3 nucleotide sequence: TGTGCCAGCAGTCATATGGGCATAGCTAATGAAAAACTGTTTTTT.

This chain connects TRBV19 to TRBJ1-6; possible D gene TRBD1, 5 bases. Germline V lookup: CDR1 LNHDA, CDR2 SQIVND (reference sequence). This CDR3 region has 15 residues. Trimming took 5 bases from V and 9 from J, leaving 17 bases between them. The CDR3 reads CASSPLETVGSPLHF. The CDR3 coding sequence is TGTGCCAGTAGTCCGTTGGAGACAGTTGGTTCACCCCTCCACTTT.

This clone was observed a handful of times. The gene calls are TRBV7-2 and TRBJ2-6; D may be TRBD1 (5 bases). V lost 1 base and J 2 bases, leaving 6 bases between the germline ends. Germline V gene data show CDR1 as SGHTA and CDR2 as FQGNSA. The CDR3 covers 15 residues. This chain's CDR3 is CASSLEGAGANVLTF. CDR3 coding DNA: TGTGCCAGCAGCTTAGAAGGGGCTGGGGCCAACGTCCTGACTTTC.

CDR3: CASTADRGRETQYF. CDR3 bases: TGTGCCAGCACCGCCGACAGGGGTAGAGAGACCCAGTACTTC. The chain joins TRBV2 to TRBJ2-5; 8 bases agree with TRBD1. V gave up 7 bases and J gave up 4 bases; unmatched junction bases: 8. CDR3 length: 14 residues. Germline-derived CDR1 and CDR2 are SNHLY and FYNNEI. Drawing the rest from reference TRBV2 and TRBJ2-5, the complete variable domain is EPEVTQTPSHQVTQMGQEVILRCVPISNHLYFYWYRQILGQKVEFLVSFYNNEISEKSEIFDDQFSVERPDGSNFTLKIRSTKLEDSAMYFCASTADRGRETQYFGPGTRLLVL.

This clone came up a few times. The chain couples TRBV27 to TRBJ2-7; D is perhaps TRBD2 (6 bases). Germline CDR1 and CDR2: MNHEY and SMNVEV (reference sequence). The length of the CDR3 is 15 residues. Trimming took off 4 bases at V and 1 base at J, with 14 bases between the two ends. CDR3 in DNA: TGTGCCAGCAGTTCGGCGGGGCTAACGTCCTACGAGCAGTACTTC. It specifies CASSSAGLTSYEQYF.

The chain links TRBV4-1 to TRBJ2-5; TRBD1 might be the D (6 bases). Per the germline V gene, CDR1 is MGHRA and CDR2 is YSYEKL. Trimming removed 0 bases from V and 5 bases from J, with 19 bases in between. The CDR3 covers 17 residues. The CDR3 coding sequence is TGCGCCAGCAGCCAAGATGTTGGCAGGGGAGCGTGGGAGACCCAGTACTTC. This translates into CASSQDVGRGAWETQYF.

The chain combines TRBV9 with TRBJ2-1; no definite D call. This CDR3 has 14 amino acids. Per germline, CDR1 SGDLS and CDR2 YYNGEE. V was shortened by 4 bases and J by 4 bases, with 12 bases between the two germline ends. As DNA, the CDR3 is TGTGCCAGCAGCCAGAGAGGAGAATACAATGAGCAGTTCTTC. Its translation: CASSQRGEYNEQFF.

The chain carries TRBV28 and TRBJ2-7; 8 bases agree with TRBD1. J lost 3 bases, V lost 3 bases, and 7 bases had no gene match. The CDR3 sequence is 15 residues long. Germline V lookup: CDR1 MDHEN, CDR2 SYDVKM. The CDR3 DNA reads TGTGCCAGCAGTTTCCCGGACAGGGAGGTCTACGAGCAGTACTTC. Amino acid sequence: CASSFPDREVYEQYF. The variable domain in full, with the rest retrieved from reference TRBV28 and TRBJ2-7, is DVKVTQSSRYLVKRTGEKVFLECVQDMDHENMFWYRQDPGLGLRLIYFSYDVKMKEKGDIPEGYSVSREKKERFSLILESASTNQTSMYLCASSFPDREVYEQYFGPGTRLTVT.

The chain couples TRBV7-9 to TRBJ2-3; 10 bases are a match to TRBD2. This CDR3 comprises 18 residues. J was trimmed by 4 bases and V by 2 bases; bases with no gene match: 12. Germline CDR1 is SEHNR and CDR2 is FQNEAQ (reference sequence). In nucleotides, the CDR3 is TGTGCCAGCAGCTTACCGTACCGGACTAGCGGACTCTCAGATACGCAGTATTTT. It encodes CASSLPYRTSGLSDTQYF. Based on the CDR3 plus reference TRBV7-9 and TRBJ2-3, the full variable domain is DTGVSQNPRHKITKRGQNVTFRCDPISEHNRLYWYRQTLGQGPEFLTYFQNEAQLEKSRLLSDRFSAERPKGSFSTLEIQRTEQGDSAMYLCASSLPYRTSGLSDTQYFGPGTRLTVL.

The chain couples TRBV4-1 to TRBJ2-3, with TRBD2 identical over 7 bases. This CDR3 has 18 residues. Germline V gene sequence: CDR1 MGHRA, CDR2 YSYEKL. With 2 bases clipped from V and 2 bases from J, the junction kept 13 bases outside the gene matches. The CDR3 DNA reads as TGCGCCAGCAGCCAACCTATCCTTCGACTAGCCAACACAGATACGCAGTATTTT. Protein sequence: CASSQPILRLANTDTQYF.

V and J are TRBV3-1 (or the pseudogene TRBV3-2) and TRBJ1-2; D may be TRBD1 (6 bases). The CDR3 covers 15 residues. V was shortened by 0 bases and J by 4 bases, with 12 bases between the two germline ends. The germline gives CDR1 LGHDT, CDR2 YNNKEL (reference sequence). The CDR3 loop is CASSQDLGASYGYTF. CDR3 sequence (DNA): TGTGCCAGCAGCCAAGATCTGGGGGCGAGCTATGGCTACACCTTC.

The chain's CDR3 is CASSWQGTDTQYF. CDR3 nucleotide sequence: TGTGCCAGTAGTTGGCAGGGCACAGATACGCAGTATTTT. The rearrangement links TRBV19 to TRBJ2-3; D is uncertain. The CDR3 has 13 residues. CDR1 and CDR2 (germline): LNHDA, SQIVND (reference sequence). The V gene lost 5 bases and the J gene lost 1 base, with 7 bases spanning the gap.

This chain connects TRBV16 to TRBJ2-2; D uncertain. CDR3 size: 14 residues. V lost 2 bases, J lost 0 bases, and 4 bases lay in between. The germline V gene has CDR1 KGHSY and CDR2 FQNENV. In DNA form, the CDR3 reads TGTGCCAGCAGCCAAACAGCGAACACCGGGGAGCTGTTTTTT. Amino acids: CASSQTANTGELFF. Drawing the rest from reference TRBV16 and TRBJ2-2, the complete variable domain is GEEVAQTPKHLVRGEGQKAKLYCAPIKGHSYVFWYQQVLKNEFKFLISFQNENVFDETGMPKERFSAKCLPNSPCSLEIQATKLEDSAVYFCASSQTANTGELFFGEGSRLTVL.

V and J are TRBV19 and TRBJ1-2, with D possibly matching TRBD1 (5 bases). The CDR3 has 14 amino acids. The V gene's germline CDR1 is LNHDA and CDR2 SQIVND (reference sequence). V lost 2 bases, J lost 3 bases, and 10 bases lay in between. The CDR3 DNA is TGTGCCAGTAGTATATCTGGGGCAGACTATGGCTACACCTTC. It encodes CASSISGADYGYTF.

The chain employs TRBV6-6 and TRBJ1-5; the D is unclear. Trimming stripped 0 bases from V and 5 bases from J, with 11 bases between. Germline assignment: CDR1 MNHNY and CDR2 SVGAGI (reference sequence). The CDR3 spans 15 residues. This CDR3 is CASSYSAEPDQPQHF. The DNA of the CDR3 is TGTGCCAGCAGTTACTCGGCGGAACCAGATCAGCCCCAGCATTTT.

The V gene is TRBV4-3, the J gene TRBJ1-6, with a weak D call TRBD1 (5 bases). V was trimmed by 0 bases and J by 8 bases, leaving 11 bases between them. Germline CDR1 reads LGHNA; CDR2 reads YSLEER. This CDR3 spans 15 amino acids. The CDR3 DNA reads as TGCGCCAGCAGCCAAGATGCGGGGACCGATTCACCCCTCCACTTT. Protein product: CASSQDAGTDSPLHF.

The chain links TRBV28 to TRBJ2-3; the D gene is possibly TRBD2 (6 bases). The CDR3 loop spans 14 amino acids. Per the germline V gene, CDR1 is MDHEN and CDR2 is SYDVKM. The ends were cut back, 8 bases at V and 0 bases at J, with 12 bases in the middle. CDR3 bases: TGTGCCAGCCAGCTCGGGACTAGCACAGATACGCAGTATTTT. It encodes CASQLGTSTDTQYF.

The chain couples TRBV3-1 (or the pseudogene TRBV3-2) to TRBJ1-1, with TRBD1 matching 7 bases. J gave up 6 bases and V 4 bases, and 8 bases lay outside the gene matches. Germline loops: CDR1 LGHDT, CDR2 YNNKEL (reference sequence). The CDR3 loop spans 14 amino acids. CDR3 nucleotides: TGTGCCAGCAGCCGACAAACAGGGGACGCTGAAGCTTTCTTT. This translates into CASSRQTGDAEAFF.

V gene TRBV6-5 combines with J gene TRBJ2-7; a weak D match, TRBD1 (7 bases). Germline-derived CDR1 and CDR2 are MNHEY and SVGAGI. Trimming left V 6 bases short and J 3 bases short, with 18 bases between. CDR3 length equals 15 residues. In DNA, the CDR3 is TGTGCCAGCAGAGACAGGGTAGGAGGGTTCTACGAGCAGTACTTC. It yields the protein CASRDRVGGFYEQYF.

The gene calls are TRBV7-8 and TRBJ1-6; possibly TRBD1 for D (5 bases). There are 14 residues in the CDR3. V was pared by 3 bases and J by 7 bases, with 10 bases between. The V gene's germline CDR1 is SGHVS and CDR2 FQNEAQ. CDR3 in amino acids: CASSFGGGNSPLHF. The CDR3 nucleotides are TGTGCCAGCAGCTTCGGGGGAGGGAATTCACCCCTCCACTTT.

This chain uses TRBV6-5 with TRBJ2-2; 9 bases map to TRBD1. Germline V lookup: CDR1 MNHEY, CDR2 SVGAGI. The CDR3 extends over 14 amino acids. J gave up 3 bases and V 6 bases, and 2 bases lay outside the gene matches. In DNA form, the CDR3 reads TGTGCCAGCAGACGGGACAGGGACACCGGGGAGCTGTTTTTT. Encoded protein: CASRRDRDTGELFF.

The chain is built from TRBV5-1 and TRBJ2-3; D unclear. Germline assignment: CDR1 SGHRS and CDR2 YFSETQ. This CDR3 comprises 13 residues. V shed 5 bases and J shed 3 bases, with 10 bases lying between them. The CDR3: CASSSIITDTQYF. CDR3 nucleotide sequence: TGCGCCAGCAGTTCTATTATTACAGATACGCAGTATTTT. The whole variable domain, remainder taken from reference TRBV5-1 and TRBJ2-3, is KAGVTQTPRYLIKTRGQQVTLSCSPISGHRSVSWYQQTPGQGLQFLFEYFSETQRNKGNFPGRFSGRQFSNSRSEMNVSTLELGDSALYLCASSSIITDTQYFGPGTRLTVL.

J is TRBJ1-1 and V is TRBV5-1, with 7 bases that match TRBD1. The CDR3 has 18 residues. Trimming cost V 4 bases and J 0 bases; bases outside gene matches: 15. Germline loops: CDR1 SGHRS, CDR2 YFSETQ. The CDR3 DNA reads TGCGCCAGCAGCCGTTCCAGGGGGAACCGTTACATGAACACTGAAGCTTTCTTT. Its translation: CASSRSRGNRYMNTEAFF.